This T cell receptor (beta chain) was observed in a study of graft-versus-host responses after intestinal transplantation. Germline V CDR1 and CDR2: SGHRS, YFSETQ. The CDR3 contains 15 residues. Trimming cost V 4 bases and J 0 bases; bases outside gene matches: 2. Data came from immunoSEQ multiplex PCR; TCRdb stores just in-frame clones and leaves some out. The data hold 100,000 to 120,000 clones, with approximately 92% observed a single time. The count of this clone is one. The antigen remains unidentified. This rearrangement joins TRBV5-1 to TRBJ2-1; 9 bases agree with TRBD2. The source is a human donor who received an intestinal transplant. The sequencing here drew on unstimulated CD8+ T cells sorted from spleen or lymph node cells, taken before intestinal transplant. The CDR3 DNA reads TGCGCCAGCAGCGATAGCGGGAGCTCCTACAATGAGCAGTTCTTC. Translation gives CASSDSGSSYNEQFF.